The sample holds a few counts of the clone carrying this TCR beta chain. Its antigen remains unidentified. The data stem from a study of beta chain features in type 1 diabetes. Study as a whole: All samples together contributed 100 million to 120 million sorted cells for examination.

Study-wide points: Naive, central memory and Treg TCRB repertoires seemed to resemble each other more closely in patients than they did in healthy donors. In all four CD4+ subsets, TCRB CDR3 length was significantly, moderately reduced in type 1 diabetes.

Germline CDR1 and CDR2: MGHRA and YSYEKL. This CDR3 is 20 amino acids long. V lost 3 bases to trimming and J lost 0 bases, with 24 bases between them. Investigators reverse transcribed all isolated RNA, so they sequenced expressed TCRB transcripts. Each sample of naive, central memory or regulatory T cells had, on average, about 3.6 million reads. Repertoires were generated with immunoSEQ multiplex PCR, while TCRdb's copy carries only in-frame clones and drops some. The data contain 310,000 or so clones, roughly a tenth of them singletons. The sequenced material came from central memory CD4+ T cells from blood. The V call is TRBV4-1, the J call TRBJ1-3; unclear D gene. The TCR comes from a man younger than 40 with type 1 diabetes. This chain's CDR3 is CASSHSKDPGESYSGNTIYF. Written as DNA, the CDR3 is TGCGCCAGCAGCCACTCAAAGGACCCGGGCGAATCCTACTCTGGAAACACCATATATTTT.